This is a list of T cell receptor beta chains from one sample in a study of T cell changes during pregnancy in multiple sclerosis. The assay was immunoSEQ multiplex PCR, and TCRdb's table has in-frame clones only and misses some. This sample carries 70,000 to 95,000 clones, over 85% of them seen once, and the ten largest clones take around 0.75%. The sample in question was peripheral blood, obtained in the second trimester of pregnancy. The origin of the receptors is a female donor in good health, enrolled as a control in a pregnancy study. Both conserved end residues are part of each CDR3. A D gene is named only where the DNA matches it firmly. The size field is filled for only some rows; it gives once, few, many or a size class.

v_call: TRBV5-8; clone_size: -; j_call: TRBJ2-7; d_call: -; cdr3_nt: TGTGCCAGCATCTACAGGGCGGTGGAGTACGAGCAGTACTTC; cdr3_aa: CASIYRAVEYEQYF
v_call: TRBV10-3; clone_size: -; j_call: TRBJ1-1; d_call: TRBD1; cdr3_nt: TGTGCCATCAGTGACCGGACAGGGAAGCCCACTGAAGCTTTCTTT; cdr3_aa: CAISDRTGKPTEAFF
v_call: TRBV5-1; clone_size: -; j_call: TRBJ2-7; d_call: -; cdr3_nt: TGCGCCAGCAGCTTGGTGGGCCTGCCCGTCTACGAGCAGTACTTC; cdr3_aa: CASSLVGLPVYEQYF
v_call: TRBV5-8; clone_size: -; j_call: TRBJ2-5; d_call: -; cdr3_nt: TGTGCCAGCAGCTTGGATGTAAAAGAGACCCAGTACTTC; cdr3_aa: CASSLDVKETQYF
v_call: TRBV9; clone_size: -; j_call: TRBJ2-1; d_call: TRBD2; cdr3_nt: TGTGCCAGCAGCGTCTCGAGCGGGGGGGGCTCCTACAATGAGCAGTTCTTC; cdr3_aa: CASSVSSGGGSYNEQFF
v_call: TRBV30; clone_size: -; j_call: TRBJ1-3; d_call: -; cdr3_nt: TGTGCCTGGACCCCGGTAAACACCATATATTTT; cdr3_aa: CAWTPVNTIYF
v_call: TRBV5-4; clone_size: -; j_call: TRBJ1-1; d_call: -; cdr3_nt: TGTGCCAGCAGTACTACAGGGATCAGGACTGAAGCTTTCTTT; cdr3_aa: CASSTTGIRTEAFF
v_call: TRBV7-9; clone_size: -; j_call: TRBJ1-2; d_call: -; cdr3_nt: TGTGCCAGCAGCTTGCCTTTGGATCGGGATGGCTACACCTTC; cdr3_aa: CASSLPLDRDGYTF
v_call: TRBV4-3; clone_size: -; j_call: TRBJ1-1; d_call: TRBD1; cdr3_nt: TGCGCCAGCAGCCAAGAGAAGGGGGCGTGGAACACTGAAGCTTTCTTT; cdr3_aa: CASSQEKGAWNTEAFF
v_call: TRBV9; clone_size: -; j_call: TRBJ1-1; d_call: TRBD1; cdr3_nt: TGTGCCAGCAGCGGGAGGGGGCAGGAGAACACTGAAGCTTTCTTT; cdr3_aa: CASSGRGQENTEAFF
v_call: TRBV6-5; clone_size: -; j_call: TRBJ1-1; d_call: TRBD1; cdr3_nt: TGTGCCAGCAGTTACGAACAGGGGACTGAAGCTTTCTTT; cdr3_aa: CASSYEQGTEAFF
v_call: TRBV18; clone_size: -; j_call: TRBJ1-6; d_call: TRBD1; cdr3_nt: TGTGCCAGCTCACCACTGGCGGGACAGGGAATCTCACCCCTCCACTTT; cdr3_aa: CASSPLAGQGISPLHF
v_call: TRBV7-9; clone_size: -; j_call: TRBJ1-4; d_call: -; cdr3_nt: TGTGCCAGCACACCAGGTGAAAAACTGTTTTTT; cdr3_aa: CASTPGEKLFF
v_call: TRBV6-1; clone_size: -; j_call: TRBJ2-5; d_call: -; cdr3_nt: TGTGCCAGCAGTCCCAGACAAGAGACCCAGTACTTC; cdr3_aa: CASSPRQETQYF
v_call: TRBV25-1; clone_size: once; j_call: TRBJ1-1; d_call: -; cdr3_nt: TGTGCCAGCAGCGACACTGAAGCTTTCTTT; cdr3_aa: CASSDTEAFF
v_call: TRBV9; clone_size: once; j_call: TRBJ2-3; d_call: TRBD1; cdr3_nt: TGTGCCAGCAGCTCCCGCGAGGGGGCCACAGATACGCAGTATTTT; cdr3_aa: CASSSREGATDTQYF
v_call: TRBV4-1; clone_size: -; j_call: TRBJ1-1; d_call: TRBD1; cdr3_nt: TGCGCCAGCAGCCAAGGTAAAGGGGGCGGTCTTGAAGCTTTCTTT; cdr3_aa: CASSQGKGGGLEAFF
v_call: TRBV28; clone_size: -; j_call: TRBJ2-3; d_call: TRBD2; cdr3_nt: TGTGCCAGCAGTTTCCAGAGCGGGGGGTATACAGATACGCAGTATTTT; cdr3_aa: CASSFQSGGYTDTQYF
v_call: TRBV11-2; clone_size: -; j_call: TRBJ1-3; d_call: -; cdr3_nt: TGTGCCAGCAGCTTAGGACAAGCTGGAAACACCATATATTTT; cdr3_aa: CASSLGQAGNTIYF
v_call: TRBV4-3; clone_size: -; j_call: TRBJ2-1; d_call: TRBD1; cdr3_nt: TGCGCCAGCAGCCGGACAGGTTACAATGAGCAGTTCTTC; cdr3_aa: CASSRTGYNEQFF
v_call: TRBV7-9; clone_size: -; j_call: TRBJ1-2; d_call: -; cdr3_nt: TGTGCCAGCAGCTCTTTGCGGGGGGGCCTGACCCATGGCTACACCTTC; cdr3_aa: CASSSLRGGLTHGYTF
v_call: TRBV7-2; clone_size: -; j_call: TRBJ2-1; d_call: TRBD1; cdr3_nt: TGTGCCAGCAGCCTGCGGACAGGGATCGCCTACAATGAGCAGTTCTTC; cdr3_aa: CASSLRTGIAYNEQFF
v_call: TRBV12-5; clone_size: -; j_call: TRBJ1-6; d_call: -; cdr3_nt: TGTGCTAGTGGTTTGGAACCGCGGGTCCCCCTCCACTTT; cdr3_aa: CASGLEPRVPLHF
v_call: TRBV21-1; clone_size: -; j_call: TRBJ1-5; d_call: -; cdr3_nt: TGTGCCAGCACCCCACAGGGGGAAAGCAATCAGCCCCAGCATTTT; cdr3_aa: CASTPQGESNQPQHF
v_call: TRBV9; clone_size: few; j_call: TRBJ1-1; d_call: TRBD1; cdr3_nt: TGTGCCAGCAGCGCTGGACAGGGGAAGGGCACTGAAGCTTTCTTT; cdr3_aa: CASSAGQGKGTEAFF
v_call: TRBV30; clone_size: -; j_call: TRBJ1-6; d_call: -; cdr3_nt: TGTGCCTGGAGTAGCATGAGCTCCTATAATTCACCCCTCCACTTT; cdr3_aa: CAWSSMSSYNSPLHF
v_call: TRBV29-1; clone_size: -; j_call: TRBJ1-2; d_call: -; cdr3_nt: TGCAGCGTTGAAAGTCTGGACAGAAACTATGGCTACACCTTC; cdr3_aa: CSVESLDRNYGYTF
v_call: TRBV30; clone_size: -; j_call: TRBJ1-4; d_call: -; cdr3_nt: TGTGCCTGGACCTGGGGAGGTGAAAAACTGTTTTTT; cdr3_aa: CAWTWGGEKLFF
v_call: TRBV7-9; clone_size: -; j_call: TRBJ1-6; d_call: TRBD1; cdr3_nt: TGTGCCAGCAGCACCACCCCCGGGACAGGGTGGAGACCCCTCCACTTT; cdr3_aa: CASSTTPGTGWRPLHF
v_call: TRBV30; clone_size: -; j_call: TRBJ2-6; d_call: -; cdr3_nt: TGTGCCTGGAGTCCACTCGGGAAGGGCTCTGGGGCCAACGTCCTGACTTTC; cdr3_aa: CAWSPLGKGSGANVLTF
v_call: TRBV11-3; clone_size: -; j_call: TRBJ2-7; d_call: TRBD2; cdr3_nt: TGTGCCAGCAGCACTGGACTAGTAATCGAGCAGTACTTC; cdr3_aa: CASSTGLVIEQYF
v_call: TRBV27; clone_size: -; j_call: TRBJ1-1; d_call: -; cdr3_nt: TGTGCCAGCAGACTAACACAGGGAACTGAAGCTTTCTTT; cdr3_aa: CASRLTQGTEAFF
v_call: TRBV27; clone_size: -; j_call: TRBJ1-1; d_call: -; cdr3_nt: TGTGCCAGCCTTCGACATCGGGGTAGCACTGAAGCTTTCTTT; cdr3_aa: CASLRHRGSTEAFF
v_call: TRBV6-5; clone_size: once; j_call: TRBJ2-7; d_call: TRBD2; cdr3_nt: TGTGCCAGCAGTCGACTAGCGGGGGGTACCTACGAGCAGTACTTC; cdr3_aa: CASSRLAGGTYEQYF
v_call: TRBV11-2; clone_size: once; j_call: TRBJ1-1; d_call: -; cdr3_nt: TGTGCCAGCAGCCCCGCCCGGGCCCCGGGGACTGAAGCTTTCTTT; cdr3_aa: CASSPARAPGTEAFF
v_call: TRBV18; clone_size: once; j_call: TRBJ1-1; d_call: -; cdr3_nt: TGTGCCAGCTCACCAACCCTCGGGAACACTGAAGCTTTCTTT; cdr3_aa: CASSPTLGNTEAFF
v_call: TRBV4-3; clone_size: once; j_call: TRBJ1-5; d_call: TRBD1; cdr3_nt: TGCGCCAGCAGCCAAGACACAGGGGGAAGCAATCAGCCCCAGCATTTT; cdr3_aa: CASSQDTGGSNQPQHF
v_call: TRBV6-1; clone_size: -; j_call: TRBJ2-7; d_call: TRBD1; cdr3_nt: TGTGCCAGCAGTGGGGGGGACAGGTACTACGAGCAGTACTTC; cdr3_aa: CASSGGDRYYEQYF
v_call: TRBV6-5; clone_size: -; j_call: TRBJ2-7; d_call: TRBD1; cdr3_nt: TGTGCCAGCAGTTCTGGGACAGCCGGATACGAGCAGTACTTC; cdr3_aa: CASSSGTAGYEQYF
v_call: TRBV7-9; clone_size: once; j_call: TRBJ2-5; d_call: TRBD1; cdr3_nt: TGTGCCAGCAGCCCAAGGGACAGTGAAGAGACCCAGTACTTC; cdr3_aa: CASSPRDSEETQYF
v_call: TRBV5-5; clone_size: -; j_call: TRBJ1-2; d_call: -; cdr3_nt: TGTGCCAGCAGCGGGGGGGTGAGCCCTAACTATGGCTACACCTTC; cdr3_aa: CASSGGVSPNYGYTF
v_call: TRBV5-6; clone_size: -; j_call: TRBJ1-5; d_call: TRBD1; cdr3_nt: TGTGCCAGCCAATACTGGACAGGCTCAAGTGGAAATCAGCCCCAGCATTTT; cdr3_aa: CASQYWTGSSGNQPQHF
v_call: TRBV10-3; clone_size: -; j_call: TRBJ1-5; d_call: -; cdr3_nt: TGTGCCATCAGCACGTGGACAGATCATAGCAATCAGCCCCAGCATTTT; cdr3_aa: CAISTWTDHSNQPQHF
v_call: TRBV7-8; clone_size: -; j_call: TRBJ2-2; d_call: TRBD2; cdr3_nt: TGTGCCAGCAGCTCGGGACTAGCGGGGGAGCTGTTTTTT; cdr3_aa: CASSSGLAGELFF